The 2 T cell receptor beta chains reported below all come from one sample, sequenced in a study of blood T cell repertoires in COVID-19. Measured with immunoSEQ multiplex PCR; TCRdb has only the in-frame clones, and not every one. The sample holds around 450,000 clones, about 85% seen once. Material: PBMCs or T cells enriched from blood (not recorded which). These receptor sequences come from a woman between 18 and 30 years old who had recovered from COVID-19.

The chain carries TRBV21-1 and TRBJ1-1; TRBD1 is the table's D call and was not checked against the DNA. TRBV21-1 is reported as a pseudogene. CDR3 length: 19 residues. CDR3 sequence (DNA): TGTGCCAGCAGCGGAGGGGCGGACAGGGGGATTGTGTGGGGCACTGAAGCTTTCTTT. Encoded protein: CASSGGADRGIVWGTEAFF.

This clone was observed a few times. The V call is TRBV2, the J call TRBJ1-1; 7 bases align to TRBD1. Germline CDR1 SNHLY, CDR2 FYNNEI. The CDR3 is made up of 14 amino acids. After removal of 3 bases from V and 1 base from J, the junction contained 2 bases not matched to a gene. Here the CDR3 reads CASSERTGNTEAFF. CDR3 bases: TGTGCCAGCAGTGAGAGGACAGGGAACACTGAAGCTTTCTTT.